This TCR beta chain was sequenced in a study of regulatory T cells in long-lasting Graves disease. Study-wide points: The persistent group shared 2,500 to 3,000 public clonotypes, more than the approximately 930 shared by new patients.

The time point was: persistent/refractory GD, antithyroid drugs over 5 years with positive TRAb. Preparation of the TCR library used RNA extracted from PBMCs. The authors drew 8.5 to 9 milliliters of peripheral blood into EDTA tubes. CDR1 is SGHRS, CDR2 YFSETQ, per germline. The CDR3 has 13 amino acids. TCR beta libraries were built with iRepertoire HTBI primers and Arm-PCR of CDR3 regions. TCRdb re-called the multiplex PCR reads with MiXCR, one entry per CDR3 protein. The sample lists some 340,000 distinct CDR3 sequences, around 23% seen once, with less than 30% in the top ten. Many counts were recorded for this clonotype. Its antigen is still unknown. A junction boundary mismatches the germline segment, possibly from a read error.

The chain carries TRBV5-1 and TRBJ1-1; D is ambiguous. The clonotype was recovered from a woman between 35 and 50 years old with Graves disease. The input for sequencing was peripheral blood mononuclear cells (PBMCs), taken when the disease was refractory, from a patient treated with antithyroid drugs. CDR3 sequence reads: CASSLFGNTEAFF. The CDR3 nucleotides read TGTGCCAGCAGTTTATTCGGGAACACTGAAGCTTTCTTT.